The rows below give T cell receptor beta chains drawn from one sample of a study of cytomegalovirus exposure and HLA in healthy donors. TCRdb's table, derived via immunoSEQ multiplex PCR, lists solely in-frame clones and lacks some. The sample shows 150,000 to 200,000 clones, approximately 86% of them seen only once. The sample was PBMCs. These receptors came from a boy aged 2 to 10 in good health and CMV-seronegative. Both conserved end residues are part of each CDR3. The D gene is left open where the match is weak. Clone sizes are given selectively: once, few, many, or a class where the clone is expanded.

TRBJ1-3,TRBV2,NA,NA,TGTGCCAGCAGAGAACGGGGGGGGTCGGAATTCTCTGGAAACACCATATATTTT,CASRERGGSEFSGNTIYF
TRBJ2-1,TRBV2,NA,TRBD2,TGTGCCAGGGGACTAGCGGGCCCCAATGAGCAGTTCTTC,CARGLAGPNEQFF
TRBJ2-7,TRBV9,NA,TRBD2,TGTGCCAGCAGCGCGGCTGGGACTAGCGCCTCCTACGAGCAGTACTTC,CASSAAGTSASYEQYF
TRBJ2-7,TRBV28,NA,NA,TGTGCCAGCAGTAGGCTTACAGGTTTCCAGTACTTC,CASSRLTGFQYF
TRBJ2-3,TRBV7-9,NA,NA,TGTGCCAGCAGCTATACAGGGGATACGCAGTATTTT,CASSYTGDTQYF
TRBJ2-5,TRBV5-3,NA,NA,TGTGCCAGAAGCTTGGCTAATCGCCAAGAGACCCAGTACTTC,CARSLANRQETQYF
TRBJ2-7,TRBV9,NA,NA,TGTGCCAGCAGCGTAGAGGAGGGTGCCTACGAGCAGTACTTC,CASSVEEGAYEQYF
TRBJ1-2,TRBV7-8,once,NA,TGTGCCAGCAGCGCCAGCCCCTGGGGGGGTAGGGACGGCTACACCTTC,CASSASPWGGRDGYTF
TRBJ1-4,TRBV5-4,NA,TRBD1,TGTGCCAGCAGAACCGGGACAGAGAATGAAAAACTGTTTTTT,CASRTGTENEKLFF
TRBJ1-2,TRBV5-1,NA,NA,TGCGCCAGCAGCCTGGACAGCAACTATGGCTACACCTTC,CASSLDSNYGYTF
TRBJ1-2,TRBV6-1,NA,TRBD1,TGTGCCAGCAGAGATACAGGGGGCGGCGAGGGCTACACCTTC,CASRDTGGGEGYTF
TRBJ2-1,TRBV30,NA,NA,TGTGCCTGGACCCGGTCCCATGAGCAGTTCTTC,CAWTRSHEQFF
TRBJ1-2,TRBV27,NA,NA,TGTGCCAGCAGTTTAACAGGCTCCTATGGCTACACCTTC,CASSLTGSYGYTF
TRBJ2-4,TRBV19,NA,TRBD1,TGTGCCAGTAGTATATCACAGGGGGCAGGCATTCAGTACTTC,CASSISQGAGIQYF
TRBJ2-1,TRBV29-1,NA,NA,TGCAGCGTTGATGGTGGAGGGAATTACGAGCAGTTCTTC,CSVDGGGNYEQFF
TRBJ2-7,TRBV18,NA,TRBD2,TGTGCCAGCTCACCCGAAGCGGGAGGGCCCTACGAGCAGTACTTC,CASSPEAGGPYEQYF